These 21 T cell receptor beta chains originate from one sample sequenced in a study of T cell responses to AZD1222 COVID-19 vaccine. TCRdb's copy holds only in-frame clones and misses some; the assay was immunoSEQ multiplex PCR. This table has about 120,000 clones, approximately 94% appearing once. The source was peripheral blood, collected 28 days after the second AZD1222 dose. These receptors all stem from an adult who received the AZD1222 COVID-19 vaccine.

The V gene is TRBV29-1, the J gene TRBJ2-7, with D possibly matching TRBD1 (5 bases). Trimming removed 7 bases at V and 0 bases at J, with 13 bases between. Germline V gene lookup returns CDR1 SQVTM and CDR2 ANQGSEA. CDR3 length equals 13 residues. CDR3 nucleotide sequence: TGCAGCGCCCGGACATCCAACTCCTACGAGCAGTACTTC. Its translation is CSARTSNSYEQYF.

This chain uses TRBV7-8 with TRBJ2-2, with unresolved D. V was shortened by 1 base and J by 8 bases, with 5 bases between the two germline ends. The CDR3 runs 12 residues. Germline CDR1 is SGHVS and CDR2 is FQNEAQ. The CDR3 protein is CASSLVRGELFF. As DNA, the CDR3 is TGTGCCAGCAGCTTAGTGAGAGGGGAGCTGTTTTTT.

The gene calls are TRBV7-2 and TRBJ2-7; D might be TRBD2 (6 bases). This CDR3 comprises 14 residues. V was pared by 5 bases and J by 2 bases, with 13 bases between. Per the germline V gene, CDR1 is SGHTA and CDR2 is FQGNSA. The CDR3, as DNA: TGTGCCAGCAGCCGTTTAGCGGCCCCCTACGAGCAGTACTTC. This codes for CASSRLAAPYEQYF.

The CDR3 DNA reads as TGTGCCAGCAGGGGGGACGGTATCTCTGGAAACACCATATATTTT. Amino acids: CASRGDGISGNTIYF. The chain combines TRBV2 with TRBJ1-3; D is possibly TRBD1 (5 bases). The germline V gene encodes CDR1 SNHLY and CDR2 FYNNEI. The ends were cut back, 6 bases at V and 0 bases at J, with 12 bases in the middle. The CDR3 runs 15 residues.

The chain links TRBV6-1 to TRBJ2-7, with 9 bases lining up with TRBD2. The CDR3 runs to 14 residues. With V trimmed by 3 bases and J by 4 bases, 4 bases remained unmatched. Germline values: CDR1 MNHNS, CDR2 SASEGT. The CDR3 reads CASSEAGGPYEQYF. CDR3 DNA: TGTGCCAGCAGTGAGGCGGGAGGGCCGTACGAGCAGTACTTC.

The chain joins TRBV15 to TRBJ1-1, with no clear D. V lost 5 bases and J lost 6, with 13 bases in between. Per the germline V gene, CDR1 is LNHNV and CDR2 is YYDKDF (reference sequence). The CDR3 spans 13 residues. This CDR3 is CATSLPGDAEAFF. Here the CDR3 DNA reads TGTGCCACCAGCCTCCCGGGAGACGCTGAAGCTTTCTTT.

In DNA, the CDR3 is TGCGCCAGCAGCTCGATGGACAGGGGAGGCTACACCTTC. Protein product: CASSSMDRGGYTF. The chain recombines TRBV5-1 with TRBJ1-2; the match to TRBD1 covers 9 bases. Trimming took 3 bases from V and 8 from J; bases not matched to a gene: 5. This CDR3 is built from 13 residues. Germline assignment: CDR1 SGHRS and CDR2 YFSETQ.

This chain joins TRBV27 and TRBJ1-2; the D gene is possibly TRBD1 (5 bases). The CDR3 spans 19 residues. The V end lost 6 bases, the J end lost 7 bases, and 33 bases lay between the germline ends. Germline CDR1 and CDR2: MNHEY and SMNVEV (reference sequence). The CDR3 nucleotides are TGTGCCAGCAGGGCCCGCGGATCTAATAGTCCCTCCAGGGCTCGTGGCTACACCTTC. Residues: CASRARGSNSPSRARGYTF.

V usage is TRBV28 and J usage is TRBJ2-3, with 13 bases that match TRBD2. The CDR3 sequence is 17 residues long. Germline assignment: CDR1 MDHEN and CDR2 SYDVKM. Losses at the gene ends were 1 base for V and 7 bases for J; bases not matched to a gene: 8. The CDR3 coding sequence is TGTGCCAGCAGTTTATCCCTACTAGCGGGAGGGAGAAATACGCAGTATTTT. Protein sequence: CASSLSLLAGGRNTQYF. Full variable domain (remainder filled in from reference TRBV28 and TRBJ2-3): DVKVTQSSRYLVKRTGEKVFLECVQDMDHENMFWYRQDPGLGLRLIYFSYDVKMKEKGDIPEGYSVSREKKERFSLILESASTNQTSMYLCASSLSLLAGGRNTQYFGPGTRLTVL.

In this sample, this clone turned up once. The chain is built from TRBV4-2 and TRBJ1-4; D may be TRBD1 (5 bases). V lost 3 bases and J 6 bases, leaving 17 bases between the germline ends. Germline values: CDR1 LGHNA, CDR2 YNFKEQ. The CDR3 runs to 16 residues. For the CDR3, the DNA is TGTGCCAGCAGCCAGGTCATCGGGACCAACCATGAAAAACTGTTTTTT. This gives the protein CASSQVIGTNHEKLFF.

J is TRBJ1-2 and V is TRBV29-1; D is undetermined. The CDR3 extends over 11 amino acids. V dropped 6 bases and J dropped 2 bases, with 7 bases sitting between them. CDR1 SQVTM and CDR2 ANQGSEA come from the germline V gene. Here the CDR3 reads CSVRENYGYTF. CDR3 nucleotides: TGCAGCGTGAGAGAAAACTATGGCTACACCTTC.

CDR3 nucleotides: TGTGCCAGCAGCTTAGGAAAGAGACTAGCTTCAGATACGCAGTATTTT. Amino acid sequence: CASSLGKRLASDTQYF. The genes are TRBV11-1 and TRBJ2-3; 7 nucleotides align to TRBD2. V lost 1 base and J lost 4; bases outside the gene matches: 8. This CDR3 contains 16 residues. Per the germline V gene, CDR1 is SGHAT and CDR2 is FQDESV (reference sequence).

This sequence joins TRBV3-1 (or the pseudogene TRBV3-2) and TRBJ2-1; TRBD1 or TRBD2 may be the D gene (7 bases each). Germline loops: CDR1 LGHDT, CDR2 YNNKEL (reference sequence). CDR3 size: 16 residues. Trimming cost V 6 bases and J 7 bases, with 22 bases left between them. Written as DNA, the CDR3 is TGTGCCAGCAGTCCCAGGGGGAGGGCCGGTATGAATGAGCAGTTCTTC. This sequence encodes CASSPRGRAGMNEQFF.

This clone was picked up one time. This chain uses TRBV5-4 with TRBJ1-2; D call uncertain. Germline V gene lookup returns CDR1 SGHNT and CDR2 YYREEE (reference sequence). Trimming stripped 0 bases from V and 4 bases from J, with 10 bases between. CDR3 length equals 14 residues. CDR3 sequence: CASSLGAGGYGYTF. In DNA form, the CDR3 reads TGTGCCAGCAGCTTGGGGGCAGGAGGCTATGGCTACACCTTC.

V and J are TRBV2 and TRBJ1-2; perhaps TRBD1 as D (6 bases). This CDR3 has 14 residues. Trimming shortened V by 4 bases and J by 2 bases, and 11 bases separated the two germline ends. Germline-derived CDR1 and CDR2 are SNHLY and FYNNEI. The CDR3 region is CASSAIDRNYGYTF. CDR3 bases: TGTGCCAGCAGTGCGATAGACAGGAACTATGGCTACACCTTC.

The CDR3 nucleotides read TGCGCCAGCAGGTACGACATATACTACACTGAAGCTTTCTTT. As protein: CASRYDIYYTEAFF. The V and J genes are TRBV4-1 and TRBJ1-1; D gene ambiguous. In germline, CDR1 is MGHRA, CDR2 YSYEKL. CDR3 size: 14 residues. V was pared by 6 bases and J by 3 bases, with 14 bases between.

In this sample, this clone turned up once. The chain uses TRBV19 and TRBJ1-2; maybe TRBD1 (5 bases). Trimming pared 7 bases from V and 4 bases from J, leaving 22 bases between. From germline, CDR1 is LNHDA and CDR2 SQIVND (reference sequence). This CDR3 has 16 residues. CDR3 coding DNA: TGTGCCAGTATTCCAGGGTGGCAGTTCCCCTCCTATGGCTACACCTTC. It translates to CASIPGWQFPSYGYTF.

The chain is built from TRBV9 and TRBJ2-7; TRBD1 matches at 8 bases. The CDR3 runs to 15 residues. Losses at the gene ends were 4 bases for V and 7 bases for J; bases not matched to a gene: 13. Germline CDR1 SGDLS, CDR2 YYNGEE. The CDR3 is CASSIGRDRLMEQYF. The CDR3 nucleotides are TGTGCCAGCAGCATAGGCCGGGACAGGCTTATGGAGCAGTACTTC.

The CDR3, as DNA: TGTGCCAGCTCACCACCGACAGGGTACACCGGGGAGCTGTTTTTT. Translating gives CASSPPTGYTGELFF. V is TRBV18 and J is TRBJ2-2, with 7 bases matching TRBD1. V dropped 0 bases and J dropped 3; count of bases not matched to a gene: 1. Germline CDR1 is KGHSH and CDR2 is LQKENI. CDR3 size: 15 residues.

The chain couples TRBV25-1 to TRBJ1-3; 7 positions match TRBD1. This CDR3 is built from 13 residues. Germline CDR1 reads MGHDK; CDR2 reads SYGVNS. Trimming removed 3 bases from V and 4 bases from J; junction bases left unmatched: 0. The CDR3 DNA reads TGTGCCAGCAGTGAGACAGGGGGAAACACCATATATTTT. Its protein is CASSETGGNTIYF.

The chain links TRBV12-5 to TRBJ2-3; D may be TRBD2 (6 bases). Looked up from germline, CDR1 is LGHNT and CDR2 is FRNRAP. Trimming took 4 bases from V and 6 from J, leaving 14 bases between them. This CDR3 is built from 14 residues. The CDR3 sequence is CASGSRPLADTQYF. The CDR3 DNA is TGTGCTAGTGGTTCCCGGCCCCTAGCGGATACGCAGTATTTT.